This TCR beta chain was identified in a study of OX40 agonist ivuxolimab in advanced cancers. Study-level background: Every 2 weeks, ivuxolimab was infused into the patients intravenously at between 0.01 and 10 mg/kg. People in dose escalation had one of these cancers: hepatocellular carcinoma, melanoma, renal cell or head and neck cancer. Study-wide findings and caveats: Antigen specificity was not determined for the expanded peripheral T cells.

Comment on this clone: The antigen is undetermined.

V lost 4 bases, J lost 11 bases, and 15 bases lay in between. The germline gives CDR1 SGHRS, CDR2 YFSETQ. CDR3 size: 12 residues. This table comes from immunoSEQ multiplex PCR, and its TCRdb copy is limited to in-frame clones, with some not included. The sample holds tens of thousands of clones, 70% to 90% seen once. Baseline was the first blood sampling point, followed by cycle 4 day 1 and cycle 7 day 1. This sequence joins TRBV5-1 and TRBJ1-1; no reliable D call. This receptor was identified in an adult with an advanced solid tumor such as melanoma, head and neck, liver or kidney cancer. The sample consisted of CD4+ or CD8+ T cells sorted from blood, taken in a trial of the OX40 agonist ivuxolimab. The CDR3 DNA is TGCGCCAGCAGCGAGGGAACTCGGGCCGCTTTCTTT. Amino acids: CASSEGTRAAFF.